This TCR beta chain was sequenced for a study of OX40 agonist ivuxolimab in advanced cancers. The wider study: People in dose escalation had one of these cancers: hepatocellular carcinoma, melanoma, renal cell or head and neck cancer.

With regard to this clone: Antigen unknown.

Clones were read by immunoSEQ multiplex PCR, and TCRdb kept only the in-frame ones, dropping some. The data show about 30,000 clones, roughly 80% seen once. The CDR3 length is 14 residues. CDR1 is SGDLS, CDR2 YYNGEE, per germline. The ends lost 3 bases at V and 5 bases at J; junction bases unmatched: 5. Study findings and constraints: In general, CD8+ T cells held more expanded clones than CD4+ did, on average.

Blood sampling was done at baseline, cycle 4 day 1, and cycle 7 day 1. The chain recombines TRBV9 with TRBJ2-1; 7 bases align to TRBD1. This receptor was identified in an adult with an advanced solid tumor such as melanoma, head and neck, liver or kidney cancer. The material was CD4+ or CD8+ T cells sorted from blood, obtained in a trial of the OX40 agonist ivuxolimab. This CDR3 is CASSGRDSHNEQFF. In DNA, the CDR3 is TGTGCCAGCAGCGGCCGGGACAGCCACAATGAGCAGTTCTTC.